Listed below are T cell receptor beta chains from one sample, sequenced in a study of metastatic and nonmetastatic thyroid tumors. TCRdb re-called the PCR reads via MiXCR. The sample records approximately 90,000 clones, 8.6% being singletons. Sequenced input: blood. The receptors shown here come from a female donor with papillary thyroid cancer or a benign thyroid nodule (not recorded which). Some clones in this sample may be carry-over from other donors' samples. The CDR3 runs from the conserved cysteine through the conserved F or W. The D gene is left open where the match is weak. Clone size is not always given. Where it is, it says once, few, many or a class for expanded clones.

clone size,D gene,V gene,J gene,CDR3 DNA,CDR3 protein
.,TRBD1,TRBV7-3,TRBJ2-1,TGTGCCAGCAGCCGACAGGGTTTTGGTGAGCAGTTCTTC,CASSRQGFGEQFF
many,TRBD2,TRBV11-1,TRBJ2-3,TGTGCCAGCAGCTCCGCACTAGCGGGGGGCACAGATACGCAGTATTTT,CASSSALAGGTDTQYF
.,TRBD1,TRBV20-1,TRBJ1-4,TGCAGTGCTAGAGATTTGGGGACAGGGGATGAAAAACTGTTTTTT,CSARDLGTGDEKLFF
many,TRBD1,TRBV7-3,TRBJ1-2,TGTGCCAGCAGCCTGGGACAGGGATATGGCTACACCTTC,CASSLGQGYGYTF
few,.,TRBV2,TRBJ2-3,TGTGCCAGCAGTGAGACGCCCGCCGTTAATACGCAGTATTTT,CASSETPAVNTQYF
many,.,TRBV12-3/TRBV12-4,TRBJ2-6,TGTGCCAGCAGTTTGTCTGCGTCTGGGGCCAACGTCCTGACTTTC,CASSLSASGANVLTF
.,.,TRBV6-5,TRBJ2-1,TGTGCCAGCAGTTACTCGTCCGGGTTCACCTACAATGAGCAGTTCTTC,CASSYSSGFTYNEQFF
few,.,TRBV6-4,TRBJ2-7,TGTGCCAGCAGTGACTCGACCGGTGAGCAGTACTTC,CASSDSTGEQYF
many,TRBD1,TRBV25-1,TRBJ2-2,TGTGCCAGCAGTGAAACAGGACAGGGCCACACCGGGGAGCTGTTTTTT,CASSETGQGHTGELFF
many,TRBD1,TRBV13,TRBJ2-3,TGTGCCAGCAGCGACCCCGGGACAGGGAGGCTTACTAGCACAGATACGCAGTATTTT,CASSDPGTGRLTSTDTQYF
many,.,TRBV6-5,TRBJ1-5,TGTGCCAGCAGTTATGGGAGGCGGGGGTCCGCAAATCAGCCCCAGCATTTT,CASSYGRRGSANQPQHF
.,.,TRBV20-1,TRBJ2-3,TGCAGTGTAGGGGGGGGACCCGATACGCAGTATTTT,CSVGGGPDTQYF
many,TRBD1,TRBV6-5,TRBJ2-2,TGTGCCAGCAGCCCCGGGACAGGGGTTCTTCGGGGCACCGGGGAGCTGTTTTTT,CASSPGTGVLRGTGELFF
many,.,TRBV2,TRBJ1-5,TGTGCCAGCTCAGGACGGGCAGCGGATCAGCCCCAGCATTTT,CASSGRAADQPQHF
many,.,TRBV28,TRBJ1-1,TGTGCCAGCCATAGTTTCCCGAACACTGAAGCTTTCTTT,CASHSFPNTEAFF
many,.,TRBV5-1,TRBJ2-7,TGCGCCAGCGGGGGTGGGAGCTCTTACGAGCAGTACTTC,CASGGGSSYEQYF
many,TRBD2,TRBV7-9,TRBJ2-3,TGTGCCAGCAGCTTAGGAGGGACTAGCGAGACAGATACGCAGTATTTT,CASSLGGTSETDTQYF
many,.,TRBV6-5,TRBJ2-3,TGTGCCAGCAGTTACGACGAAGGAGATACGCAGTATTTT,CASSYDEGDTQYF
many,TRBD2,TRBV6-1,TRBJ2-7,TGTGCCAGCAGTGAACAAAGCGGGAGATCCTACGAGCAGTACTTC,CASSEQSGRSYEQYF
many,.,TRBV20-1,TRBJ2-1,TGCAGTGCGCCCTCCCAAAAAATTGTGAATGAGCAGTTCTTC,CSAPSQKIVNEQFF
many,TRBD1,TRBV4-1,TRBJ2-7,TGCGCCAGCAGCCGGGACAGTTACTACGAGCAGTACTTC,CASSRDSYYEQYF
many,.,TRBV14,TRBJ1-2,TGTGCCAGCAGCACACATTCTGACTATGGCTACACCTTC,CASSTHSDYGYTF
.,TRBD1,TRBV28,TRBJ1-2,TGCGCCGCCGGGCAGGGGGCTTATGGCTACACCTTC,CAAGQGAYGYTF
.,TRBD2,TRBV14,TRBJ2-3,TGTGCCAGCAGCCAAGAGGGGCTAGCGGGGGGCCACAGACTTAGCACAGATACGCAGTATTTT,CASSQEGLAGGHRLSTDTQYF
many,.,TRBV27,TRBJ2-3,TGTGCCAGCAGTGCGCGGCTACAGACAGGACCCACAGATACGCAGTATTTT,CASSARLQTGPTDTQYF
.,TRBD2,TRBV20-1,TRBJ2-1,TGCAGTGCTAGGGAGCGGGGGGGCCTTCATGAGCAGTTCTTC,CSARERGGLHEQFF
many,TRBD2,TRBV5-1,TRBJ2-6,TGCGCCAGCAGCTTGGTAGGGACTACCTCTGGGGCCAACGTCCTGACTTTC,CASSLVGTTSGANVLTF
many,TRBD1,TRBV9,TRBJ2-5,TGTGCCAGCAGCGTGGGACAGGGGAGGGAGACCCAGTACTTC,CASSVGQGRETQYF
many,.,TRBV28,TRBJ2-7,TGTGCCAGCAGCACTACAAGCGAGCAGTACTTC,CASSTTSEQYF
many,TRBD1,TRBV12-3/TRBV12-4,TRBJ2-3,TGTGCCAGCAGTATAACAGGGGCTGGAACAGCAGATACGCAGTATTTT,CASSITGAGTADTQYF
.,.,TRBV12-3/TRBV12-4,TRBJ1-4,TGTGCCAGCAGTTTATCTGGGGCAACTAATGAAAAACTGTTTTTT,CASSLSGATNEKLFF
many,TRBD1,TRBV5-5,TRBJ1-6,TGTGCCAGCAGTACAGGGGGGAATTCACCCCTCCACTTT,CASSTGGNSPLHF
many,TRBD1,TRBV9,TRBJ2-7,TGTGCCAGCAGCTACGGACAGGGGGCCTACGAGCAGTACTTC,CASSYGQGAYEQYF
.,TRBD2,TRBV11-1,TRBJ2-7,TGTGCCAGCAGCCGGACTAGCGGGGGGGCCGCAACCGAGCAGTACTTC,CASSRTSGGAATEQYF
many,TRBD2,TRBV7-9,TRBJ2-3,TGTGCCAGCAGCCTCGGGGGGGCCACAGATACGCAGTATTTT,CASSLGGATDTQYF
many,.,TRBV6-1,TRBJ1-2,TGTGCCAGGGTGGGGGGGGTGGATGGCTACACCTTC,CARVGGVDGYTF
many,TRBD1,TRBV20-1,TRBJ1-2,TGCAGTGCTAGAGACGGGACAGGGAGGGGTGGCTACACCTTC,CSARDGTGRGGYTF
many,.,TRBV9,TRBJ1-4,TGTGCCAGTCCGGGTGAAACTAATGAAAAACTGTTTTTT,CASPGETNEKLFF
many,.,TRBV29-1,TRBJ1-1,TGCAGCGTTAAGGACACTGAAGCTTTCTTT,CSVKDTEAFF
many,.,TRBV5-1,TRBJ2-5,TGCGCCAGCAGCTGGGACCAAGAGACCCAGTACTTC,CASSWDQETQYF
many,.,TRBV27,TRBJ2-5,TGTGCCAGCAGTTTGGGGATACATGGGACCCAGTACTTC,CASSLGIHGTQYF
many,.,TRBV9,TRBJ1-6,TGTGCCAGCAGCCCCGAGGGACAATATAATTCACCCCTCCACTTT,CASSPEGQYNSPLHF
few,.,TRBV12-3/TRBV12-4,TRBJ2-3,TGTGCCAGCAGTTTTGGGGGGAACGTACAGGGGCCAGCGCAGTATTTT,CASSFGGNVQGPAQYF
many,TRBD1,TRBV6-1,TRBJ1-1,TGTGCCAGCGCGGGACAGGGGGTCGGAATCACTGAAGCTTTCTTT,CASAGQGVGITEAFF
many,.,TRBV10-1,TRBJ2-3,TGCGCCAGCAGATACGACCACCGGGGCTCGCAGTATTTT,CASRYDHRGSQYF
many,.,TRBV10-1,TRBJ2-1,TGCGCCAGCAGTGCTACGACCTACAATGAGCAGTTCTTC,CASSATTYNEQFF
.,.,TRBV18,TRBJ1-1,TGTGCCAGCTCACCAAGGGGACACTCGAACACTGAAGCTTTCTTT,CASSPRGHSNTEAFF
few,.,TRBV12-3/TRBV12-4,TRBJ1-1,TGTGCCAGCAGGCAGGGAACAGGCACTGAAGCTTTCTTT,CASRQGTGTEAFF
once,.,TRBV9,TRBJ2-1,TGTGCCAGCAGCGTAGTGGACAGTGCCTCCTACAATGAGCAGTTCTTC,CASSVVDSASYNEQFF
few,.,TRBV6-1,TRBJ2-7,TGTGCCAGCAGTGAAGCAATCGAGGGTGGTAGCTCCTACGAGCAGTACTTC,CASSEAIEGGSSYEQYF
many,TRBD1,TRBV6-5,TRBJ1-1,TGTGCCAGCAGTTACTCGATACCCCAGGGGGCTCACACTGAAGCTTTCTTT,CASSYSIPQGAHTEAFF
many,.,TRBV6-1,TRBJ1-4,TGTGCCAGCAGTTATTGGCAGGGAAGTGAAAAACTGTTTTTT,CASSYWQGSEKLFF
many,.,TRBV7-2,TRBJ2-3,TGTGCCAGCAGCTTAGGGGGGCCCACAGATACGCAGTATTTT,CASSLGGPTDTQYF
many,.,TRBV19,TRBJ1-1,TGTGCCAGTAGTATAACAGGCAGTAAAGCTTTCTTT,CASSITGSKAFF
many,.,TRBV7-3,TRBJ2-1,TGTGCCAGCAGCTCGGGACCGAACAATGAGCAGTTCTTC,CASSSGPNNEQFF
many,.,TRBV6-1,TRBJ2-2,TGTGCCAGCAGCTCGACAGCGAACACCGGGGAGCTGTTTTTT,CASSSTANTGELFF
.,TRBD1,TRBV30,TRBJ1-1,TGTGCCTGCGTGACAGGGGGGAGCACTGAAGCTTTCTTT,CACVTGGSTEAFF
.,.,TRBV20-1,TRBJ2-1,TGCAGTGCCGGGACCCGAAAAGGGGATGAGCAGTTCTTC,CSAGTRKGDEQFF
many,TRBD2,TRBV4-2,TRBJ2-7,TGTGCCAGCAGCCAAGATAGTAGCGGGGGATACTACGAGCAGTACTTC,CASSQDSSGGYYEQYF